This T cell receptor (beta chain) was profiled in a study of CD4 T cells in relation to SARS-CoV-2 and coronaviruses. Comments on this clone: The antigen is unknown.

Naive or memory CD4+ cells were cultured 1:1 with T cell-depleted PBMCs plus CEF. Data came from immunoSEQ multiplex PCR; TCRdb stores just in-frame clones and leaves some out. The sample records around 28,000 clones, more than 75% being singletons. V was clipped by 7 bases and J by 2 bases, with 14 bases between them. CDR3 length: 14 amino acids. The germline CDR1 and CDR2 sequences are SNHLY and FYNNEI. The chain is built from TRBV2 and TRBJ2-5, with D perhaps given as TRBD1 or TRBD2 (6 bases each). The sequence was collected from an adult with COVID-19. Sequencing was carried out using memory CD4+ T cells from PBMCs, cultured in vitro. In DNA, the CDR3 is TGTGCCAGCAAGGGCGGAGGGGGACAAGAGACCCAGTACTTC. As protein: CASKGGGGQETQYF.